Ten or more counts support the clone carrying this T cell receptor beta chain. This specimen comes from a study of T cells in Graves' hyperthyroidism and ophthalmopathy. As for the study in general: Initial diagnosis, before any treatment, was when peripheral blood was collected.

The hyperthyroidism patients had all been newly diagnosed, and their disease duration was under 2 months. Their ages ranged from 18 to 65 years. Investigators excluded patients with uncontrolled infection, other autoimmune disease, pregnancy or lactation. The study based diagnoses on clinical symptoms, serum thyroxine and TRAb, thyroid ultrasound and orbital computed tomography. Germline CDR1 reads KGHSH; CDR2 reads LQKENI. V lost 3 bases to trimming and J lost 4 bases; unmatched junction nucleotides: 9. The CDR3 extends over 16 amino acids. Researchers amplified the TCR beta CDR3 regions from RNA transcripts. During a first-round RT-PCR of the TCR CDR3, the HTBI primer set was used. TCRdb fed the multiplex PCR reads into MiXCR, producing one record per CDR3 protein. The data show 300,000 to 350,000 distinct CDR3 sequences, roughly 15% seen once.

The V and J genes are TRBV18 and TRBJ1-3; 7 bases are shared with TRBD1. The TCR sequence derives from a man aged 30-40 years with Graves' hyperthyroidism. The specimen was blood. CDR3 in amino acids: CASSPGQLFGGNTIYF. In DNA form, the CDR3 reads TGTGCCAGCTCACCGGGACAGCTTTTCGGAGGAAACACCATATATTTT.